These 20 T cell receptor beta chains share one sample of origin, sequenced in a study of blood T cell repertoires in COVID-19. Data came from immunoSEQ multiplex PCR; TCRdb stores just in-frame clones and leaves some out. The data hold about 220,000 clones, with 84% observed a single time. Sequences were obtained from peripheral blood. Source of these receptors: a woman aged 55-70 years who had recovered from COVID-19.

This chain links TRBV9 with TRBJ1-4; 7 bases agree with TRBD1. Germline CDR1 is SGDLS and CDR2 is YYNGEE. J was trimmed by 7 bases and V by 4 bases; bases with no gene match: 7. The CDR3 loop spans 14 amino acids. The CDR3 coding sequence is TGTGCCAGCAGCTACGACAGGGCGGGTGAAAAACTGTTTTTT. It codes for CASSYDRAGEKLFF.

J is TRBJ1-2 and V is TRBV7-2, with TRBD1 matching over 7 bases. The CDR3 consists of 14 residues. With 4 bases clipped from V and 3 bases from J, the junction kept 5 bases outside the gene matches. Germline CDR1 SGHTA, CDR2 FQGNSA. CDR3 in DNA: TGTGCCAGCAGCTCCGGGACAGTTGACTATGGCTACACCTTC. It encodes CASSSGTVDYGYTF.

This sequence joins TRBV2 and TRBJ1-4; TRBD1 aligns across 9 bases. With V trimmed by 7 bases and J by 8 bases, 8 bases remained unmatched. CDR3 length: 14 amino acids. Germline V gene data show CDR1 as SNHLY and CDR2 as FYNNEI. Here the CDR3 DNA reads TGTGCCAGCACAAAGGACAGGGGTGCCGAAAAACTGTTTTTT. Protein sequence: CASTKDRGAEKLFF.

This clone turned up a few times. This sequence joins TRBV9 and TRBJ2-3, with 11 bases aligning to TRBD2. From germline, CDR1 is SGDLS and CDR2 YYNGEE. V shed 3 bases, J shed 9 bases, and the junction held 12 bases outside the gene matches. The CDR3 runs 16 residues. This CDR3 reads CASSESPGTSGRTQYF. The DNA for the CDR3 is TGTGCCAGCAGCGAAAGCCCCGGGACTAGCGGTCGAACGCAGTATTTT.

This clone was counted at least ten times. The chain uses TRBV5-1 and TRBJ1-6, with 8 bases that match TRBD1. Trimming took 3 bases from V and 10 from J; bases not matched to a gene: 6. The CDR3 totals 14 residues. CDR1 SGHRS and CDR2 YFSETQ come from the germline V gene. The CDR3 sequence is CASSSGQARSPLHF. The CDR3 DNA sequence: TGCGCCAGCAGCTCGGGACAGGCCAGATCACCCCTCCACTTT.

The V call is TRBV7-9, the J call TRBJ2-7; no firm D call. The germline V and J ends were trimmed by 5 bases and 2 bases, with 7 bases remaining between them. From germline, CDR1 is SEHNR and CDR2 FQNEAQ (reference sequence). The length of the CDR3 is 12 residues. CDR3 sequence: CASSPPAYEQYF. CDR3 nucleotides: TGTGCCAGCAGCCCCCCCGCCTACGAGCAGTACTTC.

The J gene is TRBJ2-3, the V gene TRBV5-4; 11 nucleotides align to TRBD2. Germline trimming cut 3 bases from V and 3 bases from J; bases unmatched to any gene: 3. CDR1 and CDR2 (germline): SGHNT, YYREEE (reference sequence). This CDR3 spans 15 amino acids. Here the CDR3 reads CASSSTSGETDTQYF. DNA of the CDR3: TGTGCCAGCAGCTCGACTAGCGGGGAGACAGATACGCAGTATTTT. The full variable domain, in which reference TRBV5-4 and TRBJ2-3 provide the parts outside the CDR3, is ETGVTQSPTHLIKTRGQQVTLRCSSQSGHNTVSWYQQALGQGPQFIFQYYREEENGRGNFPPRFSGLQFPNYSSELNVNALELDDSALYLCASSSTSGETDTQYFGPGTRLTVL.

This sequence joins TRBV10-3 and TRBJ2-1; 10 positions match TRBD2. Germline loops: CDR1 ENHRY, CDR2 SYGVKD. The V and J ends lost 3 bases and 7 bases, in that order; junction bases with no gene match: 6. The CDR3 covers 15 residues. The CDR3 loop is CAISEIAGGQNEQFF. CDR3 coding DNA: TGTGCCATCAGTGAAATAGCGGGGGGTCAAAATGAGCAGTTCTTC.

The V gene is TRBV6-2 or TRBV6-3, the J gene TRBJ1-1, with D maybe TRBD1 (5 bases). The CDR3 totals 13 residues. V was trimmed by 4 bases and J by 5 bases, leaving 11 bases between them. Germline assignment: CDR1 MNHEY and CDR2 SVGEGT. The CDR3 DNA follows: TGTGCCAGCAGTTTCGGACAAGTTACTGAAGCTTTCTTT. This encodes CASSFGQVTEAFF.

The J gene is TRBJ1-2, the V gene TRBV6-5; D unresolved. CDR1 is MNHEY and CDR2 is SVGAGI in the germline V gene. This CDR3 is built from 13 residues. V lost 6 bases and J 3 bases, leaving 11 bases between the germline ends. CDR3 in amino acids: CASSPAGYYGYTF. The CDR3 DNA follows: TGTGCCAGCAGCCCCGCAGGATACTATGGCTACACCTTC.

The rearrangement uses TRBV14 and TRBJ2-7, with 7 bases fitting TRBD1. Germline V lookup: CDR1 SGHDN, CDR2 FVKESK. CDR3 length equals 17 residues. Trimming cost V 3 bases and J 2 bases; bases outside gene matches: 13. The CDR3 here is CASSQASGTDWAYEQYF. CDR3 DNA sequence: TGTGCCAGCAGCCAGGCGTCCGGGACAGATTGGGCCTACGAGCAGTACTTC.

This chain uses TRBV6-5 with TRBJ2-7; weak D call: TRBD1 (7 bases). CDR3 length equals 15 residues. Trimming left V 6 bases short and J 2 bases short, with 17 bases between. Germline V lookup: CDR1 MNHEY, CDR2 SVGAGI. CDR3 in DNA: TGTGCCAGCAGGGGTCCCGCCAGGGGGGCCTACGAGCAGTACTTC. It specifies CASRGPARGAYEQYF.

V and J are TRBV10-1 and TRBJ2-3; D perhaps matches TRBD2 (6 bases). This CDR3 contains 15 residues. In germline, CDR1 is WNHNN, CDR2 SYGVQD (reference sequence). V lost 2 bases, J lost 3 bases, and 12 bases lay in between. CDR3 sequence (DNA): TGCGCCAGCAGTGAGAGCGGGCAGGGAACAGATACGCAGTATTTT. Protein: CASSESGQGTDTQYF.

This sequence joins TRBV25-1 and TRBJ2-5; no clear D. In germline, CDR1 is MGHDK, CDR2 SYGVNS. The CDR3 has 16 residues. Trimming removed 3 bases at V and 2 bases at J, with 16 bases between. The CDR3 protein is CASSDFLVVGQETQYF. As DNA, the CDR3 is TGTGCCAGCAGTGACTTCTTAGTTGTCGGTCAAGAGACCCAGTACTTC. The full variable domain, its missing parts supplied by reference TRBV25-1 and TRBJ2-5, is EADIYQTPRYLVIGTGKKITLECSQTMGHDKMYWYQQDPGMELHLIHYSYGVNSTEKGDLSSESTVSRIRTEHFPLTLESARPSHTSQYLCASSDFLVVGQETQYFGPGTRLLVL.

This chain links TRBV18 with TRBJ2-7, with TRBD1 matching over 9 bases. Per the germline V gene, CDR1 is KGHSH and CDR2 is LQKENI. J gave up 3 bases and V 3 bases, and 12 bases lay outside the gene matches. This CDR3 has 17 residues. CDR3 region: CASSPRTGEAIGYEQYF. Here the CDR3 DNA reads TGTGCCAGCTCACCTCGGACAGGGGAGGCGATCGGCTACGAGCAGTACTTC. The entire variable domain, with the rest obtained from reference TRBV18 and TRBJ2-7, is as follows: NAGVMQNPRHLVRRRGQEARLRCSPMKGHSHVYWYRQLPEEGLKFMVYLQKENIIDESGMPKERFSAEFPKEGPSILRIQQVVRGDSAAYFCASSPRTGEAIGYEQYFGPGTRLTVT.

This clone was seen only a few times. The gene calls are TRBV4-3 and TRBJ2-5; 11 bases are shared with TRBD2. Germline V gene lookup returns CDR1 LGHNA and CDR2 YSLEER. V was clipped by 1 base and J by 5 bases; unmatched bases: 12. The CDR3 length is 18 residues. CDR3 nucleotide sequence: TGCGCCAGCAGCCAAGGATTAGCGGGGGGGCCCCGGCCCGAGACCCAGTACTTC. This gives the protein CASSQGLAGGPRPETQYF.

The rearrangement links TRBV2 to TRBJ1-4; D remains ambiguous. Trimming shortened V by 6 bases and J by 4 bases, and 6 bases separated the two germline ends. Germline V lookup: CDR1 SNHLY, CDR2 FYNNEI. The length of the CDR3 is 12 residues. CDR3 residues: CASRRGNEKLFF. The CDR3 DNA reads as TGTGCCAGCAGACGGGGTAATGAAAAACTGTTTTTT.

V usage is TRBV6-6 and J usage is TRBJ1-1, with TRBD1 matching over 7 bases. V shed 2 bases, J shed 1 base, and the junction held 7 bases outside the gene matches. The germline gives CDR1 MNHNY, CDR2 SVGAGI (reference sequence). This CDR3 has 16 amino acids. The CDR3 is CASSYTPQGPNTEAFF. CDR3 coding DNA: TGTGCCAGCAGTTACACCCCACAGGGGCCGAACACTGAAGCTTTCTTT.

The DNA for the CDR3 is TGTGCCAGCAGCCCAGCCGCGGGGGTAAGGCCCGGGGAGCTGTTTTTT. It codes for CASSPAAGVRPGELFF. This chain links TRBV4-2 with TRBJ2-2, with 7 nucleotides matching TRBD2. Germline V gene data show CDR1 as LGHNA and CDR2 as YNFKEQ. There are 16 residues in the CDR3. The junction had 11 bases not matched to a gene; V was cut back by 4 bases and J by 6 bases.

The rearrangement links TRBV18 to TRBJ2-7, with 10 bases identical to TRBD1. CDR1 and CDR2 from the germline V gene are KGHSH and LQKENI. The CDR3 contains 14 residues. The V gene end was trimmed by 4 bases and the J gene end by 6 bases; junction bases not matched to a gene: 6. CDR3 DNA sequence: TGTGCCAGCTCACAAGGACAGGGGGGTAGCGAGCAGTACTTC. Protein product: CASSQGQGGSEQYF. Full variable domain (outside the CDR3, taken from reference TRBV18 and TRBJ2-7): NAGVMQNPRHLVRRRGQEARLRCSPMKGHSHVYWYRQLPEEGLKFMVYLQKENIIDESGMPKERFSAEFPKEGPSILRIQQVVRGDSAAYFCASSQGQGGSEQYFGPGTRLTVT.